The present T cell receptor (beta chain) was sequenced within a study of radiation and T cells in renal cell carcinoma (dated by TCRdb to the early 2020s). Describing the broader study: Samples came from a clinical trial, in which primary renal cell carcinomas received 15 Gy stereotactic body radiation therapy followed by nephrectomy 4 weeks later. TCR beta sequencing covered around 50 samples in total, comprising some 25 tumors and around 27 peripheral blood samples. A total of 4 million to 5 million unique CDR3 nucleotide sequences, encoding 2.8 million or so unique CDR3 amino acid sequences, were found across all 50 or so samples.

Here is what the overall study found, with its caveats: Top tumor clonotypes rose in blood from baseline to 2 weeks post-radiation, then contracted by 4 weeks, suggesting transient expansion of tumor-resident clones. Because the trial had a single-armed design, the trial could not examine how radiation dose or scheduling affected the TCR repertoire. Because pretreatment tumor biopsies were not available, the study could not determine whether clonotypes were already present within the tumor at baseline. Changes in the blood repertoire were not tracked past 4 weeks after treatment.

The time point label here, explained by the study, means: baseline pretreatment blood. In light of the paper, this sample's treatment or condition label describes: 15 Gy SBRT to primary tumor, nephrectomy 4 weeks later. To follow tumor-enriched clonotypes, peripheral blood was collected serially from radiation-treated patients at baseline and again at 2 weeks and 4 weeks after SBRT. Every patient's renal cell carcinoma showed clear cell pathology. The QIAamp DNA Blood Mini Kit (Qiagen) was used to prepare genomic DNA for TCR sequencing. Only samples passing all quality control checks were included in the analyses. CDR1 and CDR2, per the germline V gene, are SGHTS and YDEGEE. Between the V and J ends, shortened by 0 bases and 4 bases respectively, the junction contains 7 bases. The CDR3, from cysteine to phenylalanine, totals 13 residues. This entry keeps only the CDR3 DNA: 39 bases, framed from base 1.

TCR beta libraries were generated from genomic DNA with the immunoSEQ kit, following the manufacturer's recommendations. Library preparation used a first multiplex PCR with proprietary primers, then a second PCR adding unique barcodes, with bead cleanups after each round. Each sample batch included a kit-provided positive control reaction and a negative control reaction. The final libraries were assessed on an Agilent 4200 TapeStation D1000 ScreenTape, pooled by volume, and quantified by qPCR. Sequencing was performed on an Illumina NextSeq500 with a MidOutput 150-cycle cartridge, and 156 Read1 and 15 Index1 cycles were run with kit custom primers. The pooled library was loaded at around 0.98 pM, with a roughly 22% PhiX control spiked in. Per the authors' processing: Vendor-processed data were analyzed in R, with a clonotype defined as all T cells sharing the same CDR3 nucleotide sequence. For clone abundance analyses, frequencies were normalized to the 10,000 most abundant clones in each sample. Public T cell clones, averaging fewer than five per sample, were removed before analysis. A difference in abundance of at least 32-fold between compartments was used to define tumor-enriched and baseline blood-enriched clonotypes. A beta-binomial differential abundance model was used to identify clonotypes that were expanded or contracted between blood time points. The Baroni-Urbani and Buser coefficient was used to measure tumor-blood repertoire similarity, and groups were compared with two-tailed Wilcoxon tests in R. The table was pulled from immuneACCESS by TCRdb, which kept in-frame rearrangements only. Such tables lose some clones; where checked, under half of the loss comes from unresolved V genes, and the rest has no known cause. V and J calls plus clone size are reproduced from that table; the DNA served to infer D and trimming. This sample comprises 100,000 to 150,000 clones, roughly four fifths of them detected only once. The ten largest make up 2.5% to 3.5% of the sample.

About this clone: No cognate antigen has been identified for it. The input lacks base qualities; no much larger clone sits a single base away.

The rearranged segments are TRBV5-8 and TRBJ1-2; no D gene is confidently identified. The input for sequencing was blood, taken from a patient whose treatment included radiotherapy and nephrectomy. The sequence was collected from a woman aged 55-69 years with renal cell carcinoma. The nucleotide sequence reads as follows: TGTGCCAGCAGCTTGGTGGCGGTCTATGGCTACACCTTC. Protein translation: CASSLVAVYGYTF.